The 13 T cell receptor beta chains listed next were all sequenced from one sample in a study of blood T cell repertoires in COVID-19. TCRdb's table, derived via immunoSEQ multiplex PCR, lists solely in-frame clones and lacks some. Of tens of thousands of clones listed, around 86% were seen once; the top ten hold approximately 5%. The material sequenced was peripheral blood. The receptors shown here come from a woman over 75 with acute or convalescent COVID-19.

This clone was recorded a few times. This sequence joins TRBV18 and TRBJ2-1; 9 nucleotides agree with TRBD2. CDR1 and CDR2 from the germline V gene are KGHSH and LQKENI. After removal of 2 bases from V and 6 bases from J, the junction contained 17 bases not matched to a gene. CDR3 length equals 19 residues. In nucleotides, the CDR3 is TGTGCCAGCTCACCAGGGGGGCTAGCGGGATCGTTTTTTATCAATGAGCAGTTCTTC. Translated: CASSPGGLAGSFFINEQFF.

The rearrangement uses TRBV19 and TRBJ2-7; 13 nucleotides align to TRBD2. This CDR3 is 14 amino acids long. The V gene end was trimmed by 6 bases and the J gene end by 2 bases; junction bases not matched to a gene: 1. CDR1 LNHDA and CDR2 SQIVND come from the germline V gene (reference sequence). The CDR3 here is CASRLAGGPYEQYF. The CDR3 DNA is TGTGCCAGTAGACTAGCGGGAGGGCCCTACGAGCAGTACTTC.

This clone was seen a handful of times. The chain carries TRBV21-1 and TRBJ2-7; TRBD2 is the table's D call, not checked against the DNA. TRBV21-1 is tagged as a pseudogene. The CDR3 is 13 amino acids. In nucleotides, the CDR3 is TGTGCCAGCAGCAAAGAGACTGGCTACGAGCAGTACTTC. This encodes CASSKETGYEQYF.

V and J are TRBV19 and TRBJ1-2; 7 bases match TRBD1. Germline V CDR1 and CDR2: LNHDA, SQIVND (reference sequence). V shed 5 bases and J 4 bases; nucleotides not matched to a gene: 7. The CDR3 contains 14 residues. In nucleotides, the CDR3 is TGTGCCAGTAGTGCTTACCGGGACAGCTATGGCTACACCTTC. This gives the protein CASSAYRDSYGYTF. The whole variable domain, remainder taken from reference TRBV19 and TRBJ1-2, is DGGITQSPKYLFRKEGQNVTLSCEQNLNHDAMYWYRQDPGQGLRLIYYSQIVNDFQKGDIAEGYSVSREKKESFPLTVTSAQKNPTAFYLCASSAYRDSYGYTFGSGTRLTVV.

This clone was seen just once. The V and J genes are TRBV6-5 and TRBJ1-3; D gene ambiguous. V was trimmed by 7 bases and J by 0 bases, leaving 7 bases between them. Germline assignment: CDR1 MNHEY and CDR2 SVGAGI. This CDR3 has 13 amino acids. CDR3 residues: CASKPRSGNTIYF. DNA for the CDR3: TGTGCCAGCAAACCGCGCTCTGGAAACACCATATATTTT.

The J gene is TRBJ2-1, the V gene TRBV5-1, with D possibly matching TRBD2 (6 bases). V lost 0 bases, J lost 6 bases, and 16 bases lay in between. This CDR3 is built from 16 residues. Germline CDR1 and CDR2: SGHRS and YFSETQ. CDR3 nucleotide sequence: TGCGCCAGCAGCTTGGATGAAGGGAGGCCAAGCAATGAGCAGTTCTTC. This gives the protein CASSLDEGRPSNEQFF.

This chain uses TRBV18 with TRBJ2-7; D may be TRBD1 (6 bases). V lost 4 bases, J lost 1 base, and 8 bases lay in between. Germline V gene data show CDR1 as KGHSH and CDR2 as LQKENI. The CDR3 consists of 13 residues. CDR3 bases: TGTGCCAGCTCACTAGGACAGTCCTACGAGCAGTACTTC. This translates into CASSLGQSYEQYF. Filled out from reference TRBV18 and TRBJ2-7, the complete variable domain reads NAGVMQNPRHLVRRRGQEARLRCSPMKGHSHVYWYRQLPEEGLKFMVYLQKENIIDESGMPKERFSAEFPKEGPSILRIQQVVRGDSAAYFCASSLGQSYEQYFGPGTRLTVT.

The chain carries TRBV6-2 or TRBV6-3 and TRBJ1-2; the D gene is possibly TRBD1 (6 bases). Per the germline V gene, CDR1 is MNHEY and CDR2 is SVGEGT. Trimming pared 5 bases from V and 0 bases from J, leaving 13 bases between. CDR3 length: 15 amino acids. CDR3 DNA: TGTGCCAGCAGTACTACCGGGACAACTAACTATGGCTACACCTTC. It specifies CASSTTGTTNYGYTF.

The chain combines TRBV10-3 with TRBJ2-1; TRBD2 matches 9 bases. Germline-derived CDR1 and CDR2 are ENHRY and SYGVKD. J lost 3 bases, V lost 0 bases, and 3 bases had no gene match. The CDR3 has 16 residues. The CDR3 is CAISESGTSSYNEQFF. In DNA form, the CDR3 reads TGTGCCATCAGTGAGTCTGGGACTAGCAGCTACAATGAGCAGTTCTTC.

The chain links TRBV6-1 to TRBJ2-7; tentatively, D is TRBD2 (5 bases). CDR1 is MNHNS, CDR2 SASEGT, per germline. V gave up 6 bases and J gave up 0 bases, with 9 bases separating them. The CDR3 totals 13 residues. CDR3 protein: CASSYSGSYEQYF. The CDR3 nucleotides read TGTGCCAGCAGCTACAGCGGCTCCTACGAGCAGTACTTC.

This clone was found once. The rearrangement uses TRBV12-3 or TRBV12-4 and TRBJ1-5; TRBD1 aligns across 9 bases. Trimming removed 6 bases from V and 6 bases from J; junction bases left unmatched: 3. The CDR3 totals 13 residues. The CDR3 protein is CASSQTGGQPQHF. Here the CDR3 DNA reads TGTGCCAGCAGCCAGACAGGGGGTCAGCCCCAGCATTTT.

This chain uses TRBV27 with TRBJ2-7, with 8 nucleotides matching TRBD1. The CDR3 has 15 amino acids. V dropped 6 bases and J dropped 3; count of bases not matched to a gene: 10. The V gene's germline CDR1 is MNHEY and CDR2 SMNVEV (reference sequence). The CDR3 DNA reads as TGTGCCAGCAGCCTCTTGGGGACAGGAAACTACGAGCAGTACTTC. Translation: CASSLLGTGNYEQYF.

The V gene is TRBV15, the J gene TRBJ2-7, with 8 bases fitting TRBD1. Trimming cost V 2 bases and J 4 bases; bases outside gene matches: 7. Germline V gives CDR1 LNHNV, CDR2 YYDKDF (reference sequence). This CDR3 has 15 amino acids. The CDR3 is CATSRYQGARYEQYF. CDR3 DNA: TGTGCCACCAGCAGATATCAGGGGGCGAGGTACGAGCAGTACTTC.